This T cell receptor beta chain was identified during a study of response to subunit inactivated influenza vaccine. This clonotype was seen ten or more times. What it binds is not known. TCRdb independently ran MiXCR on the RT-PCR reads; one entry per CDR3 protein. Here the sample spans approximately 480,000 distinct CDR3 sequences, about 10% being singletons. V dropped 6 bases and J dropped 4 bases, with 13 bases sitting between them. This CDR3 is built from 14 residues. General observations from the study: Only a handful of new T cells, the authors suggested, are recruited with each seasonal influenza vaccination.

The TCR originated in a man over 45 who received an inactivated influenza vaccine. Sequences were derived from PBMCs from blood, sampled roughly 45 days after vaccination. The chain employs TRBV12-3 or TRBV12-4 and TRBJ1-3; weak D call: TRBD1 (5 bases). The CDR3 DNA reads as TGTGCCAGCAGAGGAACAGGTTGGGGAAACACCATATATTTT. As protein: CASRGTGWGNTIYF.